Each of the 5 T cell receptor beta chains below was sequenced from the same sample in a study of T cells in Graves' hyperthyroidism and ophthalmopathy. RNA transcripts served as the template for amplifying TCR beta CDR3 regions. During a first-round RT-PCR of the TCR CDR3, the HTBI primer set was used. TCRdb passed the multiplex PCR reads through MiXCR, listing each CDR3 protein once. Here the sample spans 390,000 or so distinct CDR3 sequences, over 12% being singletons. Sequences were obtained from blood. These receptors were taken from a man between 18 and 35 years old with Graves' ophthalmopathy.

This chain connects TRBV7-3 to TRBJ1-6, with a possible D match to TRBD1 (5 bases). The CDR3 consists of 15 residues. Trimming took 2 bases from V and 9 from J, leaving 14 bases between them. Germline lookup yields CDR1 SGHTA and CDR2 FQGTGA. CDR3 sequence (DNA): TGTGCCAGCAGCTTATACGGACACAGGACTTCACCCCTCCACTTT. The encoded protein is CASSLYGHRTSPLHF.

The CDR3 sequence is CASSTTSGANVLTF. The CDR3 coding sequence is TGTGCCAGTAGCACTACCTCTGGGGCCAACGTCCTGACTTTC. The chain has TRBV19 and TRBJ2-6; D gene uncertain. The V gene lost 6 bases and the J gene lost 0 bases, with 6 bases spanning the gap. The CDR3 sequence is 14 residues long. CDR1 and CDR2 (germline): LNHDA, SQIVND (reference sequence).

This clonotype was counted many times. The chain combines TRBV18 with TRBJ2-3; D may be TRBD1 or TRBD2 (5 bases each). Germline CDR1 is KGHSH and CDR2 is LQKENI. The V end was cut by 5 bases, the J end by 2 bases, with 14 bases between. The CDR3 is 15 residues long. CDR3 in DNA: TGTGCCAGCTCAGGAGACAGAGGGATCACAGATACGCAGTATTTT. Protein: CASSGDRGITDTQYF.

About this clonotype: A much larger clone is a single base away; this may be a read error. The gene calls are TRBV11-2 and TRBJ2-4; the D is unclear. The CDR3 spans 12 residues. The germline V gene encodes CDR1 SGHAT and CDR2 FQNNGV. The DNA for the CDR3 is TGTGCCAGCGGCTTAGATCAGATCATTCAGTACTTC. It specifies CASGLDQIIQYF. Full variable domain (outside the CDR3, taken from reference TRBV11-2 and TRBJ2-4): EAGVAQSPRYKIIEKRQSVAFWCNPISGHATLYWYQQILGQGPKLLIQFQNNGVVDDSQLPKDRFSAERLKGVDSTLKIQPAKLEDSAVYLCASGLDQIIQYFGAGTRLSVL.

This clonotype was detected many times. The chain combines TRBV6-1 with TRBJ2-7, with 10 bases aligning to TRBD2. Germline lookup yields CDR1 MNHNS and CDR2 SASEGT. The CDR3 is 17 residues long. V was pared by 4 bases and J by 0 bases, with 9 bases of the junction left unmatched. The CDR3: CASSVSQASGSSYEQYF. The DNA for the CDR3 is TGTGCCAGCAGTGTAAGTCAGGCTAGCGGGAGCTCCTACGAGCAGTACTTC.